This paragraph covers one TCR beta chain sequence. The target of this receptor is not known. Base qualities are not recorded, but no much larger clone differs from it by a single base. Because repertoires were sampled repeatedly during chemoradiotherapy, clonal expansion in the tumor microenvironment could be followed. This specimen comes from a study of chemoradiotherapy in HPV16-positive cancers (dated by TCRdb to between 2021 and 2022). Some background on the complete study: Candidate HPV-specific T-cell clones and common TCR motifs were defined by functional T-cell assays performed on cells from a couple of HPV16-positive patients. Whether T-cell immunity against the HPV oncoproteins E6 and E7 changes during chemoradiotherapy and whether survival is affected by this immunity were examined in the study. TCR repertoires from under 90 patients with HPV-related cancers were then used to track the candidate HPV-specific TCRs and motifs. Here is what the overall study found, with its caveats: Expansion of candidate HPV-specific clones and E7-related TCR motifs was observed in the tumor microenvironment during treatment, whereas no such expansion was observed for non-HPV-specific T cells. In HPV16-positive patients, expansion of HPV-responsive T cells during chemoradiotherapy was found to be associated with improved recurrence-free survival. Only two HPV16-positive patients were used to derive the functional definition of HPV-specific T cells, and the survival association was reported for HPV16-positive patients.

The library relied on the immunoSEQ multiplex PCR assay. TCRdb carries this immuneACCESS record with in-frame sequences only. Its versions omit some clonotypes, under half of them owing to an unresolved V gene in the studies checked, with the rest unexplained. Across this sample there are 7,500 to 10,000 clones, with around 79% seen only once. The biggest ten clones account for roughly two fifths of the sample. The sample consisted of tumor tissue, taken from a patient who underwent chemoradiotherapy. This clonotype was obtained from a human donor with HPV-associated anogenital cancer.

In nucleotide form, the sequence is TGTGCCAGCAGCGAACTAGCATCTATCGGGGAGCTGTTTTTT. The resulting protein is CASSELASIGELFF. The rearrangement joined TRBV9 to TRBJ2-2; TRBD2 is possibly the D segment (6 matching bases). The germline V gene provides CDR1 SGDLS and CDR2 YYNGEE. The CDR3, cysteine through phenylalanine, is 14 amino acids long. Just the 42-base CDR3 DNA is kept, in frame starting at base 1. V loses 3 bases, J loses 7 bases, and the germline ends lie 13 bases apart.